This T cell receptor (beta chain) was recovered during a study of T cells after posttransplantation cyclophosphamide. Study results and limitations: Later post-transplant blood repertoires were often dominated by donor CD8+ memory clones. Skin or GI-infiltrating T cells shared few TRB sequences with blood.

The CDR3 covers 13 residues. Trimming removed 1 base at V and 6 bases at J, with 8 bases between. Looked up from germline, CDR1 is SGDLS and CDR2 is YYNGEE. Profiled with immunoSEQ multiplex PCR; TCRdb holds only in-frame clones, not every one. The repertoire holds more than 20,000 clones, with around 73% as singletons. Of note for this clone: Its target is not known.

The receptor comes from a woman in her sixties in good health, CMV-negative, and a related stem cell transplant donor. The sequencing sample was made of memory CD4+ T cells sorted from PBMCs. V is TRBV9 and J is TRBJ2-1; perhaps TRBD2 as D (6 bases). In DNA form, the CDR3 reads TGTGCCAGCAGCGTAATGGGGGGCAATGAGCAGTTCTTC. Translating gives CASSVMGGNEQFF.